What follows are 24 T cell receptor beta chains derived from one specimen sequenced in a study of shared clonotypes between healthy human individuals. Some clones are missing from TCRdb's copy, which holds only in-frame ones; the method was immunoSEQ multiplex PCR. The table records around 700,000 clones, around 78% of them present only once. Material: memory CD4+ T cells sorted from blood. Subset in this sample: CD45RA-negative fraction. These receptor sequences come from a woman in her twenties or thirties in good health.

The chain employs TRBV28 and TRBJ2-7; maybe TRBD2 (6 bases). In germline, CDR1 is MDHEN, CDR2 SYDVKM. CDR3 size: 14 residues. Trimming shortened V by 3 bases and J by 5 bases, and 14 bases separated the two germline ends. CDR3 loop: CASSLGLQGNEQYF. CDR3 coding DNA: TGTGCCAGCAGTTTGGGACTCCAAGGGAACGAGCAGTACTTC.

The chain uses TRBV27 and TRBJ2-6, with TRBD1 matching 7 bases. This CDR3 has 16 residues. Germline CDR1 reads MNHEY; CDR2 reads SMNVEV (reference sequence). Trimming removed 4 bases from V and 4 bases from J; junction bases left unmatched: 7. CDR3 nucleotides: TGTGCCAGCAGTTCAAGACAGGGTAACGGGGCCAACGTCCTGACTTTC. This codes for CASSSRQGNGANVLTF.

This chain joins TRBV19 and TRBJ2-3; a weak D match, TRBD2 (6 bases). CDR1 LNHDA and CDR2 SQIVND come from the germline V gene (reference sequence). Trimming cost V 9 bases and J 4 bases, with 14 bases left between them. This CDR3 contains 13 residues. The CDR3 region is CASGAAGPDTQYF. As DNA, the CDR3 is TGTGCCAGCGGAGCGGCGGGGCCAGATACGCAGTATTTT.

The V and J genes are TRBV5-4 and TRBJ2-2; D ambiguous. This CDR3 spans 14 amino acids. Germline-derived CDR1 and CDR2 are SGHNT and YYREEE (reference sequence). Trimming left V 3 bases short and J 3 bases short, with 9 bases between. CDR3 nucleotides: TGTGCCAGCAGCTCCTGGGATGACACCGGGGAGCTGTTTTTT. It encodes CASSSWDDTGELFF. The whole variable domain, remainder taken from reference TRBV5-4 and TRBJ2-2, is ETGVTQSPTHLIKTRGQQVTLRCSSQSGHNTVSWYQQALGQGPQFIFQYYREEENGRGNFPPRFSGLQFPNYSSELNVNALELDDSALYLCASSSWDDTGELFFGEGSRLTVL.

The chain is built from TRBV20-1 and TRBJ1-1; D is ambiguous. From germline, CDR1 is DFQATT and CDR2 SNEGSKA (reference sequence). This CDR3 comprises 11 residues. V was pared by 6 bases and J by 3 bases, with 8 bases between. The CDR3 nucleotides are TGCAGTGCAAACAAGCACACTGAAGCTTTCTTT. This codes for CSANKHTEAFF.

The chain has TRBV27 and TRBJ1-2; 12 nucleotides align to TRBD1. The J segment lost 4 bases and the V segment lost 4 bases, leaving 10 bases of the junction unmatched. From germline, CDR1 is MNHEY and CDR2 SMNVEV (reference sequence). The CDR3 is made up of 17 amino acids. Here the CDR3 DNA reads TGTGCCAGCAGTTCCACAGGGACAGGGGGCGCCGGCTATGGCTACACCTTC. It specifies CASSSTGTGGAGYGYTF.

About this clone itself: This may come from a read error, since a much larger clone is one base off. The chain combines TRBV11-3 with TRBJ2-2; D is unresolved. The CDR3 runs to 12 residues. V was clipped by 4 bases and J by 2 bases, with 2 bases between them. Germline V gives CDR1 SGHNT, CDR2 YENEEA. The DNA for the CDR3 is TGTGCCAGCAGCTACAACACCGGGGAGCTGTTTTTT. The encoded protein is CASSYNTGELFF.

This clone was observed at least ten times. The chain employs TRBV7-2 and TRBJ2-3; D not certain. The CDR3 spans 14 residues. The germline CDR1 and CDR2 sequences are SGHTA and FQGNSA. Trimming pared 5 bases from V and 1 base from J, leaving 10 bases between. The CDR3 protein is CASSEYSRTDTQYF. In nucleotides, the CDR3 is TGTGCCAGCAGCGAATACTCCCGCACAGATACGCAGTATTTT.

There are many counts of this clone. The rearrangement links TRBV19 to TRBJ1-5, with D perhaps TRBD1 (6 bases). The V gene lost 6 bases and the J gene lost 5 bases, with 20 bases spanning the gap. The CDR3 is 16 amino acids. The germline gives CDR1 LNHDA, CDR2 SQIVND (reference sequence). The CDR3 DNA reads TGTGCCAGTAGGAACCGGGACACAAGCTTTGATCAGCCCCAGCATTTT. Encoded protein: CASRNRDTSFDQPQHF.

This clone was observed a handful of times. The V call is TRBV7-2, the J call TRBJ2-7; D may be TRBD1 or TRBD2 (6 bases each). This CDR3 is 13 amino acids long. Germline V CDR1 and CDR2: SGHTA, FQGNSA. The ends were cut back, 6 bases at V and 6 bases at J, with 15 bases in the middle. The DNA of the CDR3 is TGTGCCAGCAGTCGATACAGGGACTCCGAGCAGTACTTC. Translation gives CASSRYRDSEQYF.

The count of this clone is one. The chain uses TRBV2 and TRBJ2-2; D possibly uses TRBD1 or TRBD2 (5 bases each). CDR1 SNHLY and CDR2 FYNNEI come from the germline V gene. The length of the CDR3 is 15 residues. The V end lost 5 bases, the J end lost 6 bases, and 16 bases lay between the germline ends. CDR3 residues: CASSQRGMVAGELFF. CDR3 bases: TGTGCCAGCAGTCAGAGGGGTATGGTGGCCGGGGAGCTGTTTTTT.

This chain uses TRBV6-5 with TRBJ1-5, with TRBD1 as a possible D gene (5 bases). This CDR3 region has 15 residues. CDR1 and CDR2 from the germline V gene are MNHEY and SVGAGI. V was cut by 2 bases and J by 0 bases, with 8 bases left in between. This chain's CDR3 is CASSYGANSNQPQHF. For the CDR3, the DNA is TGTGCCAGCAGTTACGGGGCAAATAGCAATCAGCCCCAGCATTTT.

In this sample, this clone turned up a few times. The V and J genes are TRBV28 and TRBJ2-1; TRBD2 is a possible D gene (6 bases). In germline, CDR1 is MDHEN, CDR2 SYDVKM. V was pared by 3 bases and J by 8 bases, with 17 bases between. The CDR3 covers 15 residues. The CDR3 reads CASSFPRGLFDEQFF. In nucleotides, the CDR3 is TGTGCCAGCAGTTTCCCGAGGGGACTTTTCGATGAGCAGTTCTTC.

The CDR3 loop reads CASSQEAAGYGYTF. The CDR3 region has the DNA TGCGCCAGCAGCCAAGAGGCAGCGGGCTATGGCTACACCTTC. The chain links TRBV4-1 to TRBJ1-2; D ambiguous. Deletions cut 0 bases from V and 4 bases from J, with 9 bases between. Looked up from germline, CDR1 is MGHRA and CDR2 is YSYEKL. CDR3 length: 14 residues.

The chain uses TRBV5-1 and TRBJ2-7; D is undetermined. Per germline, CDR1 SGHRS and CDR2 YFSETQ. The CDR3 contains 14 residues. Deletions cut 0 bases from V and 0 bases from J, with 7 bases between. CDR3 in amino acids: CASSLDLSSYEQYF. The CDR3 nucleotides are TGCGCCAGCAGCTTGGACCTGAGCTCCTACGAGCAGTACTTC.

This clone was counted between two and nine times. CDR3 coding DNA: TGTGCCAGCAGCCCAGCCTTGGGGGAAGAGACCCAGTACTTC. This encodes CASSPALGEETQYF. The chain has TRBV28 and TRBJ2-5; D is possibly TRBD1 or TRBD2 (5 bases each). Germline values: CDR1 MDHEN, CDR2 SYDVKM. The CDR3 contains 14 residues. V shed 6 bases and J shed 3 bases, with 14 bases lying between them.

The chain links TRBV28 to TRBJ2-5; maybe TRBD1 (5 bases). The V end was cut by 8 bases, the J end by 7 bases, with 20 bases between. From germline, CDR1 is MDHEN and CDR2 SYDVKM. The CDR3 consists of 14 residues. CDR3 sequence: CASLLQGSLGTQYF. The CDR3, as DNA: TGTGCCAGCTTACTCCAGGGATCCCTCGGGACCCAGTACTTC.

This chain joins TRBV28 and TRBJ2-7, with D possibly TRBD1 on 5 matching bases. V gave up 2 bases and J gave up 6 bases, with 17 bases separating them. Germline values: CDR1 MDHEN, CDR2 SYDVKM. The CDR3 is 15 amino acids. The CDR3 region is CASSLQSGFGGEQYF. For the CDR3, the DNA is TGTGCCAGCAGTTTACAATCAGGGTTCGGTGGCGAGCAGTACTTC.

The chain couples TRBV10-2 to TRBJ1-4; 9 bases fit TRBD1. The V segment lost 7 bases and the J segment 10 bases; nucleotides outside the gene matches: 13. Germline-derived CDR1 and CDR2 are WSHSY and SAAADI. The CDR3 is 15 residues long. CDR3 sequence: CASTVQTGGRGKLFF. The CDR3 nucleotides are TGCGCCAGCACCGTACAAACAGGGGGCAGGGGAAAACTGTTTTTT.

The chain has TRBV28 and TRBJ1-5; TRBD1 agrees at 9 bases. V was pared by 7 bases and J by 6 bases, with 4 bases of the junction left unmatched. CDR3 length equals 13 residues. CDR1 is MDHEN and CDR2 is SYDVKM in the germline V gene. CDR3 sequence: CASTGQGIQPQHF. CDR3 coding DNA: TGTGCCAGCACCGGACAGGGGATTCAGCCCCAGCATTTT. The full variable domain, completed using reference TRBV28 and TRBJ1-5, is DVKVTQSSRYLVKRTGEKVFLECVQDMDHENMFWYRQDPGLGLRLIYFSYDVKMKEKGDIPEGYSVSREKKERFSLILESASTNQTSMYLCASTGQGIQPQHFGDGTRLSIL.

For the CDR3, the DNA is TGTGCCAGCAGAAGGACTAGCGGCTACAATGAGCAGTTCTTC. Translation: CASRRTSGYNEQFF. This chain links TRBV2 with TRBJ2-1; 10 bases line up with TRBD2. This CDR3 region has 14 residues. The germline V gene has CDR1 SNHLY and CDR2 FYNNEI. After removal of 6 bases from V and 3 bases from J, the junction contained 2 bases not matched to a gene.

The chain joins TRBV18 to TRBJ2-7, with a weak D call TRBD2 (6 bases). V shed 3 bases and J shed 8 bases, with 14 bases lying between them. The length of the CDR3 is 13 residues. The germline CDR1 and CDR2 sequences are KGHSH and LQKENI. CDR3 bases: TGTGCCAGCTCACCGGCCGGGAGAGAGAAGCAGTACTTC. It translates to CASSPAGREKQYF.

The chain carries TRBV27 and TRBJ2-5; D possibly matches TRBD1 or TRBD2 (5 bases each). Germline CDR1 reads MNHEY; CDR2 reads SMNVEV (reference sequence). Trimming cost V 3 bases and J 5 bases, with 19 bases left between them. The CDR3 extends over 16 amino acids. CDR3 in DNA: TGTGCCAGCAGTTTCTTGGGGGACGGTCCTCGGGAGACCCAGTACTTC. Translating gives CASSFLGDGPRETQYF.

This chain connects TRBV25-1 to TRBJ2-3, with 7 bases fitting TRBD2. This CDR3 contains 13 residues. V lost 4 bases and J lost 5; bases outside the gene matches: 3. The germline V gene encodes CDR1 MGHDK and CDR2 SYGVNS. The CDR3: CASSAGGGDTQYF. DNA for the CDR3: TGTGCCAGCAGTGCGGGGGGAGGAGATACGCAGTATTTT.